This T cell receptor (beta chain) is drawn from a study of T-cell memory formation after mild COVID-19. TCRdb used MiXCR to reprocess the 5' RACE reads, holding one entry per CDR3 protein. Among about 250,000 distinct CDR3 sequences listed, about 16% were seen once. Trimming stripped 1 base from V and 3 bases from J, with 7 bases between. Germline CDR1 is GTSNPN and CDR2 is SVGIG (reference sequence). This CDR3 has 12 residues. Sample: PBMCs or a T cell subset sorted from them (not recorded which). The TCR originated in an adult woman who had mild COVID-19 (a few samples of this study predate the infection). Cell type and time point are not known. The gene calls are TRBV30 and TRBJ2-7, with TRBD1 as a possible D gene (6 bases). The CDR3 here is CAWSEGGYEQYF. In DNA form, the CDR3 reads TGTGCCTGGAGTGAAGGGGGCTACGAGCAGTACTTC.